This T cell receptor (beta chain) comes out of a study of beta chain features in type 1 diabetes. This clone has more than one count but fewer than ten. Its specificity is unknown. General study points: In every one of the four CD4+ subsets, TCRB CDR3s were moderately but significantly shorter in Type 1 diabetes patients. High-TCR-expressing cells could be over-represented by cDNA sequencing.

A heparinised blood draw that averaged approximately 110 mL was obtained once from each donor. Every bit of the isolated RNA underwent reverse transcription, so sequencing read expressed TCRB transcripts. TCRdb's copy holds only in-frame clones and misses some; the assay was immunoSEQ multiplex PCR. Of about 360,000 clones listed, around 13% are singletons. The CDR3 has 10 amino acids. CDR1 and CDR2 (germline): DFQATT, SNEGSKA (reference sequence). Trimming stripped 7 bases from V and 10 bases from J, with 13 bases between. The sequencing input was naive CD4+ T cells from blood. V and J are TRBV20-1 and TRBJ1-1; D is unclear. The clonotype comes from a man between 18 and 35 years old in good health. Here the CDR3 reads CSVIKSRAFF. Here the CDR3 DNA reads TGCAGTGTTATTAAGAGTAGAGCTTTCTTT.